These 23 T cell receptor beta chains came from one sample sequenced in a study of blood T cell repertoires in COVID-19. Sequenced by immunoSEQ multiplex PCR; TCRdb stores in-frame clones only, minus some. The table records over 40,000 clones, approximately 82% of them present only once. What was sequenced was peripheral blood. These TCRs come from a human donor in a cohort sampled during active COVID-19.

The chain joins TRBV28 to TRBJ2-7, with a tentative D call TRBD2 (6 bases). The V and J ends lost 3 bases and 2 bases respectively, with 14 bases between them. Germline CDR1 and CDR2: MDHEN and SYDVKM. There are 15 residues in the CDR3. The CDR3 loop reads CASSFMSGGTYEQYF. Written as DNA, the CDR3 is TGTGCCAGCAGTTTTATGTCTGGCGGGACCTACGAGCAGTACTTC.

This chain links TRBV29-1 with TRBJ2-1, with 13 positions matching TRBD2. With V trimmed by 8 bases and J by 8 bases, 6 bases remained unmatched. CDR3 length: 13 residues. CDR1 is SQVTM, CDR2 ANQGSEA, per germline. The CDR3: CSTSGRAVYEQFF. The CDR3 DNA reads TGCAGCACTAGCGGGAGGGCCGTCTATGAGCAGTTCTTC.

J is TRBJ2-1 and V is TRBV21-1; TRBD2, the D gene given by the table, was not confirmed from the DNA. TRBV21-1 is tagged as a pseudogene. The CDR3 totals 15 residues. In DNA, the CDR3 is TGTGCCAGCAGCAGGCGGGAGAGCTCCTACAATGAGCAGTTCTTC. It specifies CASSRRESSYNEQFF.

The rearrangement links TRBV9 to TRBJ2-6, with D perhaps TRBD2 (5 bases). V shed 1 base and J shed 0 bases, with 11 bases lying between them. CDR3 length: 17 residues. Germline V CDR1 and CDR2: SGDLS, YYNGEE. The CDR3: CASSVRGPSSGANVLTF. CDR3 bases: TGTGCCAGCAGCGTACGCGGGCCCAGCTCTGGGGCCAACGTCCTGACTTTC. Supplemented by reference TRBV9 and TRBJ2-6, the full variable domain reads DSGVTQTPKHLITATGQRVTLRCSPRSGDLSVYWYQQSLDQGLQFLIQYYNGEERAKGNILERFSAQQFPDLHSELNLSSLELGDSALYFCASSVRGPSSGANVLTFGAGSRLTVL.

This clone was counted once. The rearrangement joins TRBV28 to TRBJ2-7; 8 positions agree with TRBD2. There are 15 residues in the CDR3. The trim removed 4 bases at V and 2 bases at J, leaving 7 bases unmatched. The germline V gene encodes CDR1 MDHEN and CDR2 SYDVKM. CDR3: CASSSLSGGTYEQYF. The CDR3 DNA follows: TGTGCCAGCAGTTCCCTTTCGGGGGGGACCTACGAGCAGTACTTC.

The V gene is TRBV28, the J gene TRBJ1-5, with TRBD1 identical over 7 bases. Germline V gene lookup returns CDR1 MDHEN and CDR2 SYDVKM. CDR3 length: 16 residues. After removal of 3 bases from V and 0 bases from J, the junction contained 5 bases not matched to a gene. The DNA for the CDR3 is TGTGCCAGCAGTTTGACAGGGTCCGTTAGCAATCAGCCCCAGCATTTT. It codes for CASSLTGSVSNQPQHF.

The genes are TRBV5-4 and TRBJ2-3; 8 nucleotides match TRBD1. V dropped 0 bases and J dropped 1; count of bases not matched to a gene: 4. The CDR3 runs 16 residues. Germline V CDR1 and CDR2: SGHNT, YYREEE (reference sequence). The CDR3 nucleotides are TGTGCCAGCAGCTTGGGGCAGGGGGCTGGCACAGATACGCAGTATTTT. Encoded protein: CASSLGQGAGTDTQYF.

V is TRBV6-2 or TRBV6-3 and J is TRBJ1-5, with 7 positions matching TRBD1. This CDR3 comprises 14 residues. The trim removed 6 bases at V and 2 bases at J, leaving 4 bases unmatched. Germline CDR1 reads MNHEY; CDR2 reads SVGEGT. CDR3 protein: CASSVGTGNQPQHF. CDR3 DNA sequence: TGTGCCAGCAGCGTCGGGACAGGCAATCAGCCCCAGCATTTT.

The chain links TRBV3-1 (or the pseudogene TRBV3-2) to TRBJ2-1; D gene uncertain. The germline V and J ends were trimmed by 1 base and 3 bases, with 16 bases remaining between them. The CDR3 covers 17 residues. From germline, CDR1 is LGHDT and CDR2 YNNKEL (reference sequence). The CDR3 DNA reads as TGTGCCAGCAGCCAAGGTCTTGGCCAGGCCTACTACAATGAGCAGTTCTTC. It specifies CASSQGLGQAYYNEQFF.

The genes are TRBV24-1 and TRBJ2-1, with a weak D call TRBD2 (6 bases). The CDR3 has 13 residues. Trimming removed 10 bases from V and 3 bases from J, with 12 bases in between. Germline CDR1 KGHDR, CDR2 SFDVKD. CDR3 nucleotide sequence: TGTGCCACGCGGGACTTCAACTACAATGAGCAGTTCTTC. This translates into CATRDFNYNEQFF.

This chain connects TRBV6-5 to TRBJ1-1, with a possible D match to TRBD1 (6 bases). Germline V gene sequence: CDR1 MNHEY, CDR2 SVGAGI. The CDR3 totals 14 residues. Trimming took off 2 bases at V and 2 bases at J, with 9 bases between the two ends. In DNA form, the CDR3 reads TGTGCCAGCAGTTACACAGGGCTTAACACTGAAGCTTTCTTT. This translates into CASSYTGLNTEAFF.

The rearrangement links TRBV5-8 to TRBJ1-6; TRBD1 matches 7 bases. Germline V gene lookup returns CDR1 SGHTS and CDR2 YDEGEE. The V and J ends lost 5 bases and 9 bases, in that order; junction bases with no gene match: 8. This CDR3 comprises 14 residues. CDR3 amino acids: CASRAGTAGSPLHF. CDR3 nucleotides: TGTGCCAGCAGGGCCGGGACAGCAGGTTCACCCCTCCACTTT. The entire variable domain, with the rest obtained from reference TRBV5-8 and TRBJ1-6, is as follows: EAGVTQSPTHLIKTRGQQATLRCSPISGHTSVYWYQQALGLGLQFLLWYDEGEERNRGNFPPRFSGRQFPNYSSELNVNALELEDSALYLCASRAGTAGSPLHFGNGTRLTVT.

The chain is built from TRBV2 and TRBJ2-7; 9 nucleotides align to TRBD2. Germline assignment: CDR1 SNHLY and CDR2 FYNNEI. J was trimmed by 7 bases and V by 6 bases; bases with no gene match: 7. This CDR3 has 13 amino acids. CDR3 bases: TGTGCCAGCAGGCGGGAGGGCCCAAATGAGCAGTACTTC. Its translation is CASRREGPNEQYF.

This rearrangement joins TRBV5-1 to TRBJ1-2; the match to TRBD1 covers 7 bases. This CDR3 is 20 amino acids long. V lost 4 bases, J lost 2 bases, and 23 bases stayed unmatched. The germline CDR1 and CDR2 sequences are SGHRS and YFSETQ. CDR3 sequence (DNA): TGCGCCAGCAGCCCACGTGGGCCTACTGACAGGGTTGCTGGGAACTATGGCTACACCTTC. This codes for CASSPRGPTDRVAGNYGYTF.

This rearrangement joins TRBV5-1 to TRBJ2-2, with D perhaps matching TRBD1 (5 bases). The CDR3 spans 17 residues. Germline V gives CDR1 SGHRS, CDR2 YFSETQ. The V and J ends lost 3 bases and 4 bases respectively, with 19 bases between them. CDR3 region: CASSWHPGLGSTGELFF. CDR3 nucleotides: TGCGCCAGCAGCTGGCACCCAGGGCTAGGTAGCACCGGGGAGCTGTTTTTT.

V is TRBV19 and J is TRBJ2-1, with 14 bases that match TRBD2. Trimming took 4 bases from V and 7 from J; bases not matched to a gene: 21. Per the germline V gene, CDR1 is LNHDA and CDR2 is SQIVND (reference sequence). The CDR3 sequence is 21 residues long. CDR3 amino acids: CASSTTFTYPPGTSGRNEQFF. The CDR3 nucleotides are TGTGCCAGTAGTACTACATTCACCTACCCCCCCGGGACTAGCGGGAGAAATGAGCAGTTCTTC.

The sample holds one count of this clone. J is TRBJ1-2 and V is TRBV4-2; D remains ambiguous. This CDR3 region has 14 residues. Trimming left V 0 bases short and J 4 bases short, with 9 bases between. Germline assignment: CDR1 LGHNA and CDR2 YNFKEQ. CDR3 loop: CASSQDTGIYGYTF. The CDR3 DNA reads TGTGCCAGCAGCCAAGATACGGGAATCTATGGCTACACCTTC.

J is TRBJ2-3 and V is TRBV10-2; maybe TRBD2 (6 bases). V was clipped by 1 base and J by 6 bases, with 11 bases between them. The CDR3 covers 14 residues. Germline values: CDR1 WSHSY, CDR2 SAAADI. CDR3 sequence (DNA): TGCGCCAGCAGTGAGTGGAGGGCCGGGGATACGCAGTATTTT. Translating it yields CASSEWRAGDTQYF.

This clone was counted between two and nine times. The rearrangement links TRBV4-3 to TRBJ1-4; 8 positions agree with TRBD1. This CDR3 region has 15 residues. Germline V gene sequence: CDR1 LGHNA, CDR2 YSLEER. With V trimmed by 1 base and J by 8 bases, 6 bases remained unmatched. The CDR3 DNA sequence: TGCGCCAGCAGCCAAGCCCCGGACAGGGACGAAAAACTGTTTTTT. Translating gives CASSQAPDRDEKLFF.

The chain links TRBV29-1 to TRBJ1-5; TRBD1 might be the D (6 bases). CDR1 is SQVTM and CDR2 is ANQGSEA in the germline V gene. The CDR3 is 12 residues long. The V gene lost 6 bases and the J gene lost 1 base, with 7 bases spanning the gap. CDR3 nucleotide sequence: TGCAGCGTCGGACAGAGCAATCAGCCCCAGCATTTT. Residues: CSVGQSNQPQHF. The full variable domain, in which reference TRBV29-1 and TRBJ1-5 provide the parts outside the CDR3, is SAVISQKPSRDICQRGTSLTIQCQVDSQVTMMFWYRQQPGQSLTLIATANQGSEATYESGFVIDKFPISRPNLTFSTLTVSNMSPEDSSIYLCSVGQSNQPQHFGDGTRLSIL.

V gene TRBV6-5 combines with J gene TRBJ2-7; weak D call: TRBD2 (6 bases). The germline gives CDR1 MNHEY, CDR2 SVGAGI. CDR3 length: 14 amino acids. V was pared by 5 bases and J by 5 bases, with 16 bases between. The CDR3 DNA is TGTGCCAGCAGTCCCCCGGGGGTCACCCACGAGCAGTACTTC. Its protein product is CASSPPGVTHEQYF.

The chain recombines TRBV2 with TRBJ1-4; 8 bases agree with TRBD1. The germline V gene has CDR1 SNHLY and CDR2 FYNNEI. The CDR3 is 14 amino acids. J was trimmed by 6 bases and V by 7 bases; bases with no gene match: 7. The chain's CDR3 is CASIPGGAHEKLFF. The CDR3 bases are TGTGCCAGCATTCCAGGGGGCGCCCATGAAAAACTGTTTTTT.

The V and J genes are TRBV3-1 (or the pseudogene TRBV3-2) and TRBJ2-3, with TRBD1 matching 7 bases. The CDR3 length is 14 residues. Trimming took 6 bases from V and 3 from J; bases not matched to a gene: 6. CDR1 and CDR2 from the germline V gene are LGHDT and YNNKEL (reference sequence). The CDR3 region has the DNA TGTGCCAGCAGTCACAGGGGATCGACAGATACGCAGTATTTT. Amino acids: CASSHRGSTDTQYF.